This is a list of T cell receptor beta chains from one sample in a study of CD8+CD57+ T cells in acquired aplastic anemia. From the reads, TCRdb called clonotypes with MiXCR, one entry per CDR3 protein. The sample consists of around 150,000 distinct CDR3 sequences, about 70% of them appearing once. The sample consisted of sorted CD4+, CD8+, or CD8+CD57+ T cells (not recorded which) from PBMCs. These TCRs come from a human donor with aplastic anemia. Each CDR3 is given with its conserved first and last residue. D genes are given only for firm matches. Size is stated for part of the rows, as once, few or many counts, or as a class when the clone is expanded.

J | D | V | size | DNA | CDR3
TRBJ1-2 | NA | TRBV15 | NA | TGTGCCACCAGCAGAGATGCGGTATATGGCTACACCTTC | CATSRDAVYGYTF
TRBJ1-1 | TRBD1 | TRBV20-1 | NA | TGCAGTGCTAGAGATCCAGGGGGGTCAACTGAAGCTTTCTTT | CSARDPGGSTEAFF
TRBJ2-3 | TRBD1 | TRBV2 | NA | TGTGCCAGCAGACGGACAGGGACCCGAGATACGCAGTATTTT | CASRRTGTRDTQYF
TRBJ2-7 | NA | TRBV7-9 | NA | TGTGCCAGCAGCTTAGGGGGCTGGGAGCAGCACTTC | CASSLGGWEQHF
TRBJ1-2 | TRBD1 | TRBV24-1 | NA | TGTGCCACCAGTGACAGAACAGGGGTTAACTATGGCTACACCTTC | CATSDRTGVNYGYTF
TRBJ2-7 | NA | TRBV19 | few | TGTGCCAGACCGAGAGACTGGGCCTACGAGCAGTACTTC | CARPRDWAYEQYF
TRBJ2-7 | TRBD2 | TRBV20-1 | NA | TGCAGTGCTTCTAGCGGGGGAGGGGAGCGCGAGCAGTACTTC | CSASSGGGEREQYF
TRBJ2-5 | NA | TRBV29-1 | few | TGCAGCGTTGGCAAGGTCGCGGAGACCCAGTACTTC | CSVGKVAETQYF
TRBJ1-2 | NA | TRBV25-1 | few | TGTGCCAGCAGTGAAAACACCCGGGACGGGTTGGGCTACACCTTC | CASSENTRDGLGYTF
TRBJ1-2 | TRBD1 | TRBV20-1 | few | TGCAGTGCTCCGGGACAGGGGGCTAATCGCTATGGCTACACCTTC | CSAPGQGANRYGYTF
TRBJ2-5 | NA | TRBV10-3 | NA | TGTGCCATCATGGCGTCCGGGGCTGAAGAGACCCAGTACTTC | CAIMASGAEETQYF
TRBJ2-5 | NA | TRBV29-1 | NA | TGCAGCGCCCGAGGCACCAAACAAGAGACCCAGTACTTC | CSARGTKQETQYF
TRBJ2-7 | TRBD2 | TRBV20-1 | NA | TGCAGTGCTAGAGAGTCCGCCGGGCTAGCGGGAGGGCCGAGCTCCTACGAGCAGTACTTC | CSARESAGLAGGPSSYEQYF
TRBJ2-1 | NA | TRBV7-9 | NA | TGTGCCAGCAGCTTAGTTCCAGGGGTTAATGAGCAGTTCTTC | CASSLVPGVNEQFF
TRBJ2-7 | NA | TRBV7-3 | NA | TGTGCCAGCAGCTTGGTAGGGGACCATCTCTACGAGCAGTACTTC | CASSLVGDHLYEQYF
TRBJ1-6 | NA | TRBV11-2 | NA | TGTGCCAGCAGCTTAGAACGTAATTCACCCCTCCACTTT | CASSLERNSPLHF
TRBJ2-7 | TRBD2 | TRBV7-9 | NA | TGTGCCAGCAGCTTAGCTCCTAGCGGCACCTACGAGCAGTACTTC | CASSLAPSGTYEQYF
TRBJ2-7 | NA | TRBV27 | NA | TGTGCCAGCAGTCTTAACGGGGACGGCTACGAGCAGTACTTC | CASSLNGDGYEQYF
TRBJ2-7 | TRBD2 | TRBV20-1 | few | TGCAGTGCTAGGGAGGCTAGCGGGAGCTACGAGCAGTACTTC | CSAREASGSYEQYF
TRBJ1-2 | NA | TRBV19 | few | TGTGCCAGTAGTATAGCCATGGGGGCGAAAGGCTACACCTTC | CASSIAMGAKGYTF
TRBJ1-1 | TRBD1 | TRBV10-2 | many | TGCGCCAGCGTGAGACAGGGGAGGGTGGACACTGAAGCTTTCTTT | CASVRQGRVDTEAFF
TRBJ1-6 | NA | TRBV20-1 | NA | TGCAGTGCTCAAGAGGCAGGAGGGTATAATTCACCCCTCCACTTT | CSAQEAGGYNSPLHF
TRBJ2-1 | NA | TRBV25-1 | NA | TGTGGCAGCAGTGACCCACGACAAGGAGGGGGGAATGAGCAGTTCTTC | CGSSDPRQGGGNEQFF
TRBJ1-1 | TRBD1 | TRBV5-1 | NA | TGCGCCAGCAGCTCCGGACAGGGAGTTGGGACTGAAGCTGTCTTT | CASSSGQGVGTEAVF
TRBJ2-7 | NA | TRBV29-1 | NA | TGCAGCGTACTAGGGGGGACCTACGAGCAGTACTTC | CSVLGGTYEQYF
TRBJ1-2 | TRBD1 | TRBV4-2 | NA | TGTGCCAGCAGCCAAGACGGGACAGGGCTCAACTATAGCTACACCTTC | CASSQDGTGLNYSYTF
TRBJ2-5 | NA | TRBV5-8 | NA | TGTGCCAGCAGCTTGGAAGGGTCGGGACGAAACCAAGAGACCCAGTACTTC | CASSLEGSGRNQETQYF
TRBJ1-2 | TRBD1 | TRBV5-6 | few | TGTGCCAGCACGACCGGGACAGGGATATTAAACTATGGCTACACCTTC | CASTTGTGILNYGYTF
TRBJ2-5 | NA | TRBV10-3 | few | TGTGCCATCAGTGGCAAAGGCGGGATACAAGAGACCCAGTACTTC | CAISGKGGIQETQYF
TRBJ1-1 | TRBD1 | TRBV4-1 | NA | TGCGCCAGCAGTCCAACCGGGACAGGGGCGACGAACACTGAAGCTTTCTTT | CASSPTGTGATNTEAFF
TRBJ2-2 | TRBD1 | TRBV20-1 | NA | TGCAGTGCTAGTGGGACAGAGGGCACCGGGGAGCTGTTTTTT | CSASGTEGTGELFF
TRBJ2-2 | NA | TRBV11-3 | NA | TGTGCCAGCAGCTTTGGACGGGGCAACACCGGGGAGCTGTTTTTT | CASSFGRGNTGELFF
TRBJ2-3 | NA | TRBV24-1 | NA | TGTGCCACCGCAGGAAGCACAGATACGCAGTATTTT | CATAGSTDTQYF
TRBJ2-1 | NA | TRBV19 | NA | TGTGCCAGCTACTTGGGCAATGAGCAGTTCTTC | CASYLGNEQFF
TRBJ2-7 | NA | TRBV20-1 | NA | TGCAGTGCTAGACAGGGCCCCTACGAGCAGTACTTC | CSARQGPYEQYF
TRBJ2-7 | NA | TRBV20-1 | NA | TGCAGTGCTAGAAAAGGACAGCCGGTTTCCTACGAGCAGTACTTC | CSARKGQPVSYEQYF
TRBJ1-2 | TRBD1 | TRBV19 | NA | TGTGCCAGTAGTACGGGGACAGGGGACGTCAATGGCTACACCTTC | CASSTGTGDVNGYTF
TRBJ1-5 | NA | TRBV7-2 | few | TGTGCCAGCAGCCAATGGGTATCTCAGCCCCAGCATTTT | CASSQWVSQPQHF
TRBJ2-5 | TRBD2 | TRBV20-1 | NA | TGCAGTGCTGAGACTAGCGGGAGGGAGACCCAGTACTTC | CSAETSGRETQYF
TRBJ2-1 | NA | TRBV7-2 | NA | TGTGCCAGCAGCTTAGTTCCGGGACAAGCAAATGAGCAGTTCTTC | CASSLVPGQANEQFF
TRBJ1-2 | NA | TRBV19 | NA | TGTGCCAGTAGTACAACAGTCGACAGCTCCTATGGCTACACCTTC | CASSTTVDSSYGYTF
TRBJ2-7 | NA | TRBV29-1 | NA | TGCAGCGTTCGCCCAGGGGTAGGGGCCTACGAGCAGTACTTC | CSVRPGVGAYEQYF
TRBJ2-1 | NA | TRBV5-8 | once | TGTGCCAGCAGGGTCGTAGCGGCACCCAATGAGCAGTTCTTC | CASRVVAAPNEQFF
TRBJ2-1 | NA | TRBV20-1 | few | TGCAGTTACTCGGAGGGGGCGCACAATGAGCAGTTCTTC | CSYSEGAHNEQFF
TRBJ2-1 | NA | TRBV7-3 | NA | TGTGCCAGCAGCAGTCTAGACAGTCGGAATGAGCAGTTCTTC | CASSSLDSRNEQFF
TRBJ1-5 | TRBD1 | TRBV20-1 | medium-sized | TGCAGTGCTAGAGGACCAGGGGGCATGGTTCAGCCCCAGCATTTT | CSARGPGGMVQPQHF